This T cell receptor beta chain was identified during a study of blood T cell repertoires in COVID-19. After removal of 1 base from V and 4 bases from J, the junction contained 10 bases not matched to a gene. The CDR3 spans 17 residues. Germline V lookup: CDR1 LGHDT, CDR2 YNNKEL (reference sequence). Clones were read by immunoSEQ multiplex PCR, and TCRdb kept only the in-frame ones, dropping some. The data show hundreds of thousands of clones, with roughly 89% seen just once and about 1.5% held by the top ten. This TCR was recovered from a woman under 40 with active or convalescent COVID-19. The chain couples TRBV3-1 (or the pseudogene TRBV3-2) to TRBJ2-3; 8 bases are shared with TRBD2. The sequencing input was peripheral blood. CDR3 DNA sequence: TGTGCCAGCAGCCAAGTTGGCAGACTAGCGACCCCAGATACGCAGTATTTT. Amino acid sequence: CASSQVGRLATPDTQYF.